This entry lists 16 T cell receptor beta chains sequenced from one sample in a study of spatial heterogeneity in lung cancer. TCRdb recomputed calls from the 5' RACE reads with MiXCR, one row per CDR3 protein. The sample yields tens of thousands of distinct CDR3 sequences, 5.8% seen once. The time point denotes: sample taken at primary tumor resection. The study sequenced unsorted whole RNA from tumor, nontumor lung or frozen PBMC. Here the sequenced sample was PBMCs, taken at surgery. The receptors derive from a male donor with early-stage non-small cell lung cancer.

J is TRBJ1-5 and V is TRBV7-6; D gene uncertain. The CDR3 is made up of 16 amino acids. Trimming shortened V by 1 base and J by 0 bases, and 10 bases separated the two germline ends. CDR1 is SGHVS, CDR2 FNYEAQ, per germline. CDR3 loop: CASSLGASSSNQPQHF. The CDR3 DNA is TGTGCCAGCAGCTTAGGGGCTAGTAGTAGCAATCAGCCCCAGCATTTT.

V and J are TRBV10-3 and TRBJ2-7; D is possibly TRBD2 (6 bases). CDR1 and CDR2 (germline): ENHRY, SYGVKD. Between the trimmed V and J ends, which lost 4 bases and 5 bases, there was a span of 9 bases. The CDR3 totals 12 residues. The CDR3 loop is CAISGGGNEQYF. Written as DNA, the CDR3 is TGTGCCATCAGTGGAGGAGGGAACGAGCAGTACTTC.

This clonotype was detected ten times or more. This chain connects TRBV7-2 to TRBJ1-1; D is perhaps TRBD1 (6 bases). The V gene's germline CDR1 is SGHTA and CDR2 FQGNSA. V dropped 10 bases and J dropped 5 bases, with 14 bases sitting between them. The CDR3 covers 12 residues. The CDR3 loop is CATGGGRTEAFF. Here the CDR3 DNA reads TGTGCCACCGGAGGGGGTCGTACTGAAGCTTTCTTT. Full variable domain (remainder filled in from reference TRBV7-2 and TRBJ1-1): GAGVSQSPSNKVTEKGKDVELRCDPISGHTALYWYRQSLGQGLEFLIYFQGNSAPDKSGLPSDRFSAERTGGSVSTLTIQRTQQEDSAVYLCATGGGRTEAFFGQGTRLTVV.

This clonotype appeared a few times. The chain employs TRBV20-1 and TRBJ2-5; D might be TRBD1 (5 bases). The CDR3 extends over 14 amino acids. Germline CDR1 and CDR2: DFQATT and SNEGSKA (reference sequence). The V gene lost 3 bases and the J gene lost 0 bases, with 11 bases spanning the gap. CDR3 residues: CSASGQGDQETQYF. The CDR3 nucleotides read TGCAGTGCTAGTGGGCAGGGTGACCAAGAGACCCAGTACTTC.

This clonotype showed up many times. V gene TRBV5-1 combines with J gene TRBJ2-1; D could derive from TRBD1 or TRBD2 (5 bases each). Trimming removed 0 bases from V and 7 bases from J, with 17 bases in between. The CDR3 is made up of 16 amino acids. Germline values: CDR1 SGHRS, CDR2 YFSETQ. This chain's CDR3 is CASSLAGTTSQNEQFF. The CDR3 DNA sequence: TGCGCCAGCAGCTTGGCCGGGACCACGAGTCAAAATGAGCAGTTCTTC. Based on the CDR3 plus reference TRBV5-1 and TRBJ2-1, the full variable domain is KAGVTQTPRYLIKTRGQQVTLSCSPISGHRSVSWYQQTPGQGLQFLFEYFSETQRNKGNFPGRFSGRQFSNSRSEMNVSTLELGDSALYLCASSLAGTTSQNEQFFGPGTRLTVL.

This clonotype was detected many times. The J gene is TRBJ2-1, the V gene TRBV5-6, with 8 bases aligning to TRBD2. Trimming at V came to 4 bases and at J to 5 bases, leaving 8 bases not matched to a gene. The CDR3 totals 15 residues. Germline CDR1 and CDR2: SGHDT and YYEEEE. CDR3 residues: CASSVGGARNNEQFF. CDR3 DNA sequence: TGTGCCAGCAGCGTCGGGGGGGCCCGTAACAATGAGCAGTTCTTC.

This clonotype has at least ten counts. V is TRBV28 and J is TRBJ2-5, with D possibly being TRBD1 or TRBD2 (5 bases each). This CDR3 comprises 13 residues. V lost 6 bases, J lost 7 bases, and 15 bases lay in between. Germline CDR1 and CDR2: MDHEN and SYDVKM. CDR3 sequence reads: CASSPYGAGTQYF. The CDR3 DNA reads as TGTGCCAGCAGCCCTTATGGGGCGGGGACCCAGTACTTC.

The CDR3 DNA reads TGTGCCACCCGACCCCGGGGGGGAATCTACAATGAGCAGTTCTTC. Its protein is CATRPRGGIYNEQFF. This sequence joins TRBV19 and TRBJ2-1, with 8 bases that match TRBD2. The CDR3 runs to 15 residues. In germline, CDR1 is LNHDA, CDR2 SQIVND (reference sequence). V shed 10 bases, J shed 3 bases, and the junction held 11 bases outside the gene matches.

A word on this clonotype: The junction shows a germline mismatch at one end, possibly a read error. The J gene is TRBJ2-1, the V gene TRBV6-2 or TRBV6-3; a possible D gene is TRBD2 (5 bases). The CDR3 totals 14 residues. In germline, CDR1 is MNHEY, CDR2 SVGEGT. The CDR3 loop reads CASSYSAGVNEHFF. The CDR3, as DNA: TGTGCCAGCAGTTACTCAGCCGGGGTCAATGAGCATTTCTTC.

This clonotype was detected many times. This chain links TRBV12-3 or TRBV12-4 with TRBJ1-2; TRBD1 matches 10 bases. The CDR3 runs 16 residues. Unmatched junction bases numbered 6, after V lost 0 bases and J lost 5 bases. DNA of the CDR3: TGTGCCAGCAGTTTAGCGGGGGACAGGGGATTATATGGCTACACCTTC. Protein: CASSLAGDRGLYGYTF.

This clonotype was found many times. The chain links TRBV30 to TRBJ2-7, with D maybe TRBD2 (5 bases). V lost 2 bases and J lost 1, with 15 bases in between. Germline values: CDR1 GTSNPN, CDR2 SVGIG (reference sequence). The length of the CDR3 is 15 residues. The CDR3 DNA reads as TGTGCCTGGAGTATCAACGGACTTCTTTCCTACGAGCAGTACTTC. Translation gives CAWSINGLLSYEQYF.

The rearrangement uses TRBV4-3 and TRBJ2-2, with TRBD2 as a possible D gene (5 bases). Germline V CDR1 and CDR2: LGHNA, YSLEER. This CDR3 is built from 15 residues. Trimming cost V 4 bases and J 7 bases, with 16 bases left between them. CDR3 sequence: CASSREPSGSGELFF. DNA for the CDR3: TGCGCCAGCAGCCGAGAGCCCTCGGGGAGCGGGGAGCTGTTTTTT.

The table lists this clonotype with a few counts. J is TRBJ2-2 and V is TRBV3-1; 8 bases are a match to TRBD1. In germline, CDR1 is LGHDT, CDR2 YNNKEL (reference sequence). This CDR3 spans 15 amino acids. V lost 2 bases and J lost 6; bases outside the gene matches: 5. The CDR3 nucleotides read TGTGCCAGCAGCCAACCCGGACAGGGCTCCGGGGAGCTGTTTTTT. Its protein is CASSQPGQGSGELFF. Supplemented by reference TRBV3-1 and TRBJ2-2, the full variable domain reads DTAVSQTPKYLVTQMGNDKSIKCEQNLGHDTMYWYKQDSKKFLKIMFSYNNKELIINETVPNRFSPKSPDKAHLNLHINSLELGDSAVYFCASSQPGQGSGELFFGEGSRLTVL.

Only a few counts were recorded for this clonotype. The chain uses TRBV9 and TRBJ1-5; D is unresolved. CDR1 is SGDLS and CDR2 is YYNGEE in the germline V gene. This CDR3 contains 19 residues. V was clipped by 1 base and J by 0 bases, with 20 bases between them. CDR3 region: CASSVITGPGRYSNQPQHF. The CDR3 DNA reads as TGTGCCAGCAGCGTAATCACCGGGCCAGGCCGCTATAGCAATCAGCCCCAGCATTTT.

CDR3 amino acids: CASSQDLGTGELFF. In DNA, the CDR3 is TGTGCCAGCAGCCAAGATCTAGGGACCGGGGAGCTGTTTTTT. The chain employs TRBV14 and TRBJ2-2; D unresolved. V lost 0 bases to trimming and J lost 5 bases, with 7 bases between them. The CDR3 consists of 14 residues. The germline CDR1 and CDR2 sequences are SGHDN and FVKESK.

This clonotype has at least ten counts. This chain uses TRBV7-6 with TRBJ1-2, with 7 bases that match TRBD1. Trimming at V came to 5 bases and at J to 1 base, leaving 7 bases not matched to a gene. Germline CDR1 is SGHVS and CDR2 is FNYEAQ. CDR3 length: 15 residues. The CDR3 DNA is TGTGCCAGCAGCCCAAACAGGGGCCGTAACTATGGCTACACCTTC. Translated, it gives CASSPNRGRNYGYTF. Based on the CDR3 plus reference TRBV7-6 and TRBJ1-2, the full variable domain is GAGVSQSPRYKVTKRGQDVALRCDPISGHVSLYWYRQALGQGPEFLTYFNYEAQQDKSGLPNDRFSAERPEGSISTLTIQRTEQRDSAMYRCASSPNRGRNYGYTFGSGTRLTVV.